This record concerns one T cell receptor beta chain sequence. Its antigen is currently unknown. This sample is drawn from a study of beta chain features in type 1 diabetes. Study-level findings and limits: The naive, central memory and Treg TCRB repertoires showed an apparent similarity that was greater among patients than among healthy donors.

Reverse transcribing all isolated RNA meant expressed TCRB transcripts were sequenced. The protocol was immunoSEQ multiplex PCR, while the TCRdb copy is restricted to in-frame clones and leaves out a portion. In the table there are about 130,000 clones, 9% to 9.5% of which are singletons. CDR1 is MDHEN, CDR2 SYDVKM, per germline. The CDR3 runs 14 residues. V dropped 6 bases and J dropped 2; count of bases not matched to a gene: 5. V is TRBV28 and J is TRBJ2-3; 7 bases agree with TRBD1. The material sequenced was central memory CD4+ T cells from blood. This TCR was recovered from a man aged 18 to 29 in good health. The CDR3 protein is CASSSGTDTDTQYF. The CDR3, as DNA: TGTGCCAGCAGCTCCGGGACAGACACAGATACGCAGTATTTT.